This is a list of T cell receptor beta chains from one sample in a study of T cells in Graves' hyperthyroidism and ophthalmopathy. TCRdb independently ran MiXCR on the multiplex PCR reads; one entry per CDR3 protein. Of under 200,000 distinct CDR3 sequences detected, about 9.4% appear once; the ten largest clones hold around 20%. Material: blood. The receptor source for this set is a woman aged 18-35 years with Graves' hyperthyroidism that later progressed to Graves' ophthalmopathy. CDR3s include the opening cysteine and the closing phenylalanine or tryptophan. The order of the fields is D gene, clone size, J gene, V gene, CDR3 protein, CDR3 DNA. The D gene is left open where the match is weak. Size values are once, few and many counts, or a class for expanded clones, and some rows have none.

>-|few|TRBJ1-6|TRBV15
CATSREYSWSRNSPLHF
TGTGCCACCAGCAGAGAATATTCGTGGTCGAGAAATTCACCCCTCCACTTT
>-|-|TRBJ2-1|TRBV5-5
CASSLSIYNEQFF
TGTGCCAGCAGCTTGTCGATTTACAATGAGCAGTTCTTC
>-|many|TRBJ1-5|TRBV29-1
CSVVPGRDQPQHF
TGCAGCGTTGTACCAGGGAGGGACCAGCCCCAGCATTTT
>-|many|TRBJ2-1|TRBV29-1
CSVLGTSLKSNEQFF
TGCAGCGTCCTTGGGACTTCCCTAAAGAGCAATGAGCAGTTCTTC
>TRBD1|few|TRBJ2-7|TRBV27
CASSRGGQGPYEQYF
TGTGCCAGCAGCCGCGGGGGACAGGGGCCCTACGAGCAGTACTTC
>-|-|TRBJ2-4|TRBV20-1
CSAITSTLAKNIQYF
TGCAGTGCCATAACTAGTACCCTAGCCAAAAACATTCAGTACTTC
>TRBD1|many|TRBJ1-1|TRBV20-1
CSATGTVTEAFF
TGCAGTGCCACCGGGACAGTCACTGAAGCTTTCTTT
>-|-|TRBJ1-3|TRBV10-3
CAISGSYGTDRNTIYF
TGTGCCATCAGTGGCTCCTACGGGACTGACCGAAACACCATATATTTT
>-|many|TRBJ1-2|TRBV3-1
CASSHRAGGGYTF
TGTGCCAGCAGCCACCGGGCTGGGGGTGGCTACACCTTC
>TRBD1|many|TRBJ1-2|TRBV7-2
CASSFTGVRGYTF
TGTGCCAGCAGCTTTACAGGGGTGCGCGGCTACACCTTC
>TRBD2|many|TRBJ2-7|TRBV5-1
CASSPWTSGTSYEQYF
TGCGCCAGCAGCCCCTGGACTAGCGGGACCTCCTACGAGCAGTACTTC
>TRBD2|-|TRBJ2-1|TRBV13
CASSLSWRTSDYNEQFF
TGTGCCAGCAGCTTAAGCTGGAGGACTAGCGATTACAATGAGCAGTTCTTC
>TRBD1|many|TRBJ2-1|TRBV29-1
CSVWDSEQFF
TGCAGCGTTTGGGACAGCGAGCAGTTCTTC
>-|few|TRBJ1-5|TRBV10-3
CAISQGRENQPQHF
TGTGCCATCAGCCAGGGTAGAGAGAATCAGCCCCAGCATTTT
>-|many|TRBJ2-3|TRBV6-5
CASSYSVLGSTDTQYF
TGTGCCAGCAGTTACTCGGTGCTGGGGAGCACAGATACGCAGTATTTT
>-|few|TRBJ2-7|TRBV4-2
CASTPAGAGNHEQYF
TGTGCCAGCACCCCTGCAGGAGCTGGTAACCACGAGCAGTACTTC
>-|few|TRBJ2-2|TRBV27
CASRRELGGVNTGELFF
TGTGCCAGCAGACGAGAATTGGGTGGGGTTAACACCGGGGAGCTGTTTTTT
>-|many|TRBJ1-3|TRBV11-2
CASRSVQGRAGNTIYF
TGTGCCAGCAGATCAGTCCAGGGCAGGGCTGGAAACACCATATATTTT
>-|many|TRBJ2-7|TRBV29-1
CSVVGGLAYEQYF
TGCAGCGTTGTAGGCGGTCTCGCCTACGAGCAGTACTTC
>-|many|TRBJ1-6|TRBV6-5
CASSYSPGNSPLHF
TGTGCCAGCAGTTACTCGCCAGGCAACTCACCCCTCCACTTT
>TRBD2|few|TRBJ2-2|TRBV29-1
CSVGTSGANTGELFF
TGCAGCGTCGGGACTAGCGGAGCGAACACCGGGGAGCTGTTTTTT
>-|-|TRBJ1-1|TRBV20-1
CSARPWTQRAFF
TGCAGTGCTAGACCTTGGACACAACGGGCTTTCTTT
>TRBD1|many|TRBJ2-7|TRBV28
CASSFPGQHYEQYF
TGTGCCAGCAGTTTCCCGGGACAGCACTACGAGCAGTACTTC
>TRBD1|many|TRBJ1-1|TRBV6-1
CASSSLKPTGAGTEAFF
TGTGCCAGCAGTTCCCTTAAACCAACAGGGGCGGGCACTGAAGCTTTCTTT
>-|many|TRBJ1-2|TRBV7-2
CASTLIGTLQDYGYTF
TGTGCCAGCACCCTAATCGGAACACTACAAGACTATGGCTACACCTTC
>TRBD1|few|TRBJ1-2|TRBV20-1
CSARPEGDRGRYTF
TGCAGTGCTAGACCGGAGGGGGACAGGGGGAGATACACCTTC
>TRBD1|-|TRBJ1-2|TRBV5-4
CASSLGFGTGDGAQYGYTF
TGTGCCAGCAGCTTGGGCTTTGGGACAGGGGACGGGGCCCAATATGGCTACACCTTC
>-|many|TRBJ1-1|TRBV20-1
CSGIRGANTEAFF
TGCAGTGGTATTCGGGGGGCGAACACTGAAGCTTTCTTT
>-|few|TRBJ2-3|TRBV6-6
CASSYSNRPRTDTQYF
TGTGCCAGCAGTTACTCAAACAGGCCGCGCACAGATACGCAGTATTTT
>TRBD1|many|TRBJ1-4|TRBV4-2
CASSQAGQGSEKLFF
TGTGCCAGCAGCCAAGCCGGACAGGGGAGTGAAAAACTGTTTTTT
>-|-|TRBJ2-7|TRBV6-2/TRBV6-3
CPSSSSSYEQYF
TGTCCCAGCAGTTCGAGCTCCTACGAGCAGTACTTC
>TRBD1|many|TRBJ1-4|TRBV28
CASTGQVNEKLFF
TGTGCCAGCACGGGACAGGTTAATGAAAAACTGTTTTTT
>-|few|TRBJ2-3|TRBV27
CASSPGRSTDTQYF
TGTGCCAGCAGCCCGGGACGGAGCACAGATACGCAGTATTTT
>-|-|TRBJ2-5|TRBV19
CASSTSQTIIETQYF
TGTGCCAGTAGTACATCGCAGACAATAATAGAGACCCAGTACTTC
>TRBD1|-|TRBJ2-7|TRBV7-9
CASSTTGDPYEQYF
TGTGCCAGCAGCACGACAGGGGACCCCTACGAGCAGTACTTC
>TRBD1|many|TRBJ1-1|TRBV12-5
CASGLYKGGQGARYGEAFF
TGTGCTAGTGGTTTGTATAAAGGCGGACAGGGGGCGAGGTATGGTGAAGCTTTCTTT
>TRBD1|many|TRBJ1-4|TRBV12-3/TRBV12-4
CASRVGTGFNEKLFF
TGTGCCAGCAGAGTCGGGACAGGGTTTAATGAAAAACTGTTTTTT
>TRBD2|many|TRBJ2-1|TRBV28
CASSTIIPGLAGEARNEQFF
TGTGCCAGCAGCACAATCATACCGGGACTAGCGGGAGAGGCGAGGAATGAGCAGTTCTTC
>TRBD1|many|TRBJ1-1|TRBV20-1
CSATQGATEAFF
TGCAGTGCTACCCAGGGGGCCACTGAAGCTTTCTTT
>TRBD1|many|TRBJ1-2|TRBV5-4
CASSPRDRYIGYTF
TGTGCCAGCAGCCCCCGGGACAGATATATTGGCTACACCTTC
>-|many|TRBJ2-1|TRBV7-3
CASSVGAGNEQFF
TGTGCCAGCAGCGTAGGGGCGGGCAATGAGCAGTTCTTC
>-|many|TRBJ2-1|TRBV7-2
CASSLRAADYNEQFF
TGTGCCAGCAGCCTCAGGGCAGCGGACTACAATGAGCAGTTCTTC
>-|many|TRBJ1-1|TRBV20-1
CSARVSSRASNTEAFF
TGCAGTGCTAGAGTCTCATCGCGCGCAAGCAACACTGAAGCTTTCTTT
>-|-|TRBJ2-2|TRBV14
CASSRRSGMNTGELFF
TGTGCCAGCAGCCGGAGGTCGGGGATGAACACCGGGGAGCTGTTTTTT
>-|few|TRBJ1-2|TRBV5-6
CASSLWRERGYTF
TGTGCCAGCAGCCTCTGGAGGGAGCGAGGCTACACCTTC
>-|many|TRBJ1-1|TRBV12-3/TRBV12-4
CASSSADKMNTEAFF
TGTGCCAGCAGTTCTGCGGACAAGATGAACACTGAAGCTTTCTTT
>-|many|TRBJ2-3|TRBV7-9
CASSNQDPDTQYF
TGTGCCAGCAGCAACCAGGATCCGGATACGCAGTATTTT
>-|-|TRBJ1-3|TRBV7-9
CASSFDTTGAGNTIYF
TGTGCCAGCAGCTTCGATACGACAGGAGCTGGAAACACCATATATTTT
>-|many|TRBJ2-3|TRBV3-1
CASSTRTDTQYF
TGTGCCAGCAGCACGCGCACAGATACGCAGTATTTT